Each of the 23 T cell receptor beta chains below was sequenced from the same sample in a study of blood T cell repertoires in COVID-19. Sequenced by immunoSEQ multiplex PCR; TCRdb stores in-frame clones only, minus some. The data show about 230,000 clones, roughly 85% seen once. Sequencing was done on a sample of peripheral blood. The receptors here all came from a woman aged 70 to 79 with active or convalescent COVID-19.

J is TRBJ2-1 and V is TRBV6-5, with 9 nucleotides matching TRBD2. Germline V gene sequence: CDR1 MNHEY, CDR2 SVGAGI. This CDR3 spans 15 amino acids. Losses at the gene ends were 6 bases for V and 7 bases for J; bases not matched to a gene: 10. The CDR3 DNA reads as TGTGCCAGCAGCCGCGGGACTGCGGGGGGGAATGAGCAGTTCTTC. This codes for CASSRGTAGGNEQFF.

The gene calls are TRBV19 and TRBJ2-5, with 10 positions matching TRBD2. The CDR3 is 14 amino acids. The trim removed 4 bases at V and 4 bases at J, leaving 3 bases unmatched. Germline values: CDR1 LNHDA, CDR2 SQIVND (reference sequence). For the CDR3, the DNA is TGTGCCAGTAGTAAGCGGGGGGGCCGAGAGACCCAGTACTTC. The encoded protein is CASSKRGGRETQYF.

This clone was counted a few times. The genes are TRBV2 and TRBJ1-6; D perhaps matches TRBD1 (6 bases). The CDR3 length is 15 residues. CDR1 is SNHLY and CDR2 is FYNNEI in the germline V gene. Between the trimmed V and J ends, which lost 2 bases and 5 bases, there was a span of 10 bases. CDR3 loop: CASSEFQGNNSPLHF. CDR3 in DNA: TGTGCCAGCAGTGAATTTCAGGGGAATAATTCACCCCTCCACTTT.

In nucleotides, the CDR3 is TGTGCCAGCAGCCGGCGGGAGGCAGGTTACGAAGCTTTCTTT. The encoded protein is CASSRREAGYEAFF. The gene calls are TRBV6-5 and TRBJ1-1; D remains ambiguous. Trimming left V 6 bases short and J 8 bases short, with 19 bases between. This CDR3 is built from 14 residues. Germline assignment: CDR1 MNHEY and CDR2 SVGAGI.

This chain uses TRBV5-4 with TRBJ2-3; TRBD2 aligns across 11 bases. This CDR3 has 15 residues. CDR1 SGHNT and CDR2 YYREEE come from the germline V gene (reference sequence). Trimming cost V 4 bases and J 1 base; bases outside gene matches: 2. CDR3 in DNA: TGTGCCAGCAGCCAGACTAGCGGGGGCACAGATACGCAGTATTTT. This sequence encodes CASSQTSGGTDTQYF.

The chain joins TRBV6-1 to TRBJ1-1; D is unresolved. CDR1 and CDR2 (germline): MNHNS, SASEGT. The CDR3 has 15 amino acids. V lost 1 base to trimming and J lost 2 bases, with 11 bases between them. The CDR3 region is CASSEEGRRNTEAFF. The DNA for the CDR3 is TGTGCCAGCAGTGAAGAAGGCAGGCGAAACACTGAAGCTTTCTTT.

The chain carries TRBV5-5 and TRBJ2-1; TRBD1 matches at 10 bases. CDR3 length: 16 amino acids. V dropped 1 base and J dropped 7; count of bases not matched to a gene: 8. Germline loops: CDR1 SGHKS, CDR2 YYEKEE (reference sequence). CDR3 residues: CASSLFMGQGWNEQFF. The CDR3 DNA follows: TGTGCCAGCAGCTTGTTTATGGGACAGGGGTGGAATGAGCAGTTCTTC.

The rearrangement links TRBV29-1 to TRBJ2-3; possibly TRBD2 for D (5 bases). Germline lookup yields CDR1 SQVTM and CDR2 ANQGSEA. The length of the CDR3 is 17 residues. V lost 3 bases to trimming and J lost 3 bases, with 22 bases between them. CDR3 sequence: CSVDGGRFSGGTDTQYF. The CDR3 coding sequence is TGCAGCGTTGATGGTGGTCGGTTCTCCGGCGGGACAGATACGCAGTATTTT.

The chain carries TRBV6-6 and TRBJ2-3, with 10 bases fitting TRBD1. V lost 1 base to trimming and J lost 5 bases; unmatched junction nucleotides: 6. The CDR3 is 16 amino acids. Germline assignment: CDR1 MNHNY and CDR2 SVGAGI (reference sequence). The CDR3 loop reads CASSYLGQGMGDTQYF. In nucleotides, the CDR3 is TGTGCCAGCAGTTACTTGGGACAGGGGATGGGAGATACGCAGTATTTT.

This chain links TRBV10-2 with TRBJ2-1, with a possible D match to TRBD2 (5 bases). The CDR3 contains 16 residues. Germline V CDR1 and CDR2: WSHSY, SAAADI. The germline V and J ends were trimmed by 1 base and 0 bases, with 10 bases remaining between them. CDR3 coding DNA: TGCGCCAGCAGTGAGTGGAGCGGAGCCTCCTACAATGAGCAGTTCTTC. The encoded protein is CASSEWSGASYNEQFF.

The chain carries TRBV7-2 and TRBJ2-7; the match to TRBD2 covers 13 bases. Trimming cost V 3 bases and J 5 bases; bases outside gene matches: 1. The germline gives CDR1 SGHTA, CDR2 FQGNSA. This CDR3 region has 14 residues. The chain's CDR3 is CASSFGLAGDEQYF. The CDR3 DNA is TGTGCCAGCAGCTTCGGACTAGCGGGAGACGAGCAGTACTTC.

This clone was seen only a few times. The CDR3 DNA is TGTGCCAGCAGTCAATCCTGGGGCACCAAAAACATTCAGTACTTC. This translates into CASSQSWGTKNIQYF. The chain employs TRBV6-2 or TRBV6-3 and TRBJ2-4, with D perhaps TRBD1 (5 bases). V lost 5 bases to trimming and J lost 2 bases, with 13 bases between them. The germline V gene encodes CDR1 MNHEY and CDR2 SVGEGT. The CDR3 is made up of 15 amino acids.

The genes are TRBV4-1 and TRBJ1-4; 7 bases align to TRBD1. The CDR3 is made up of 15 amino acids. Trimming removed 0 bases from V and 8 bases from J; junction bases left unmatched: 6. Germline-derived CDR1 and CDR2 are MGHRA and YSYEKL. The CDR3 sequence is CASSQEGDSREKLFF. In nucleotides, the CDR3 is TGCGCCAGCAGCCAAGAAGGGGACAGCCGCGAAAAACTGTTTTTT.

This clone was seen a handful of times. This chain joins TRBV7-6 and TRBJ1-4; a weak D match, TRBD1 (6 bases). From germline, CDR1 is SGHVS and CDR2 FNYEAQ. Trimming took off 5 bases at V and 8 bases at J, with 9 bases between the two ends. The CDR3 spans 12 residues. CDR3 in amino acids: CASSQGPEKLFF. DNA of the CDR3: TGTGCCAGCAGCCAGGGGCCCGAAAAACTGTTTTTT.

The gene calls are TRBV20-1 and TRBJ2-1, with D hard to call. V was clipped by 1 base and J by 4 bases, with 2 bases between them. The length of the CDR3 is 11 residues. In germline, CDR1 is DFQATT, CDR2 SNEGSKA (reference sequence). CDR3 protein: CSARVYNEQFF. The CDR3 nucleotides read TGCAGTGCTAGAGTATACAATGAGCAGTTCTTC.

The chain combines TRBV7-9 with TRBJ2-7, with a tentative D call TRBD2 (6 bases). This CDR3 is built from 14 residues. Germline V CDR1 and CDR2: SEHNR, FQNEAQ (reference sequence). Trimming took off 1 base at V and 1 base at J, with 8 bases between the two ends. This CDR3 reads CASSLGRGSYEQYF. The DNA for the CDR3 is TGTGCCAGCAGCTTAGGCCGGGGGTCCTACGAGCAGTACTTC.

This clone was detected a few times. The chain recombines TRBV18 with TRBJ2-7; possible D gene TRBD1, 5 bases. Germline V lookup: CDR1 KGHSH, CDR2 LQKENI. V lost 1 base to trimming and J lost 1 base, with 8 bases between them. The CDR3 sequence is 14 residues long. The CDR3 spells CASSPQQGSYEQYF. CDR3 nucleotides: TGTGCCAGCTCACCACAGCAGGGATCCTACGAGCAGTACTTC.

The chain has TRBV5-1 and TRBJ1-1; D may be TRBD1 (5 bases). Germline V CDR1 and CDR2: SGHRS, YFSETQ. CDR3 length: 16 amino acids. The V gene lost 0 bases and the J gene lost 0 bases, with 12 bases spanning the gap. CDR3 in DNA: TGCGCCAGCAGCTTGGCCGGGGGACTCATGAACACTGAAGCTTTCTTT. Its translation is CASSLAGGLMNTEAFF.

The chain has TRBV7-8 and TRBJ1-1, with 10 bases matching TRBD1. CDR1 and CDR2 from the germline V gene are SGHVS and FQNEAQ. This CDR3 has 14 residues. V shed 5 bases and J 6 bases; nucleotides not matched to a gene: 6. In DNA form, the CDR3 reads TGTGCCAGCAGCGAGCAGACAGGGGGCCCTGAAGCTTTCTTT. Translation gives CASSEQTGGPEAFF.

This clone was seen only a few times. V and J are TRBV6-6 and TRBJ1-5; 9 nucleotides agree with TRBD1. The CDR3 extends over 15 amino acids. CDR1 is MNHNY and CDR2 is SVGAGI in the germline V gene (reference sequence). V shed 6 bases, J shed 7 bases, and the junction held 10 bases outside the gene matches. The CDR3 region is CASSRTGGAEQPQHF. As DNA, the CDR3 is TGTGCCAGCAGCCGTACAGGGGGCGCCGAGCAGCCCCAGCATTTT.

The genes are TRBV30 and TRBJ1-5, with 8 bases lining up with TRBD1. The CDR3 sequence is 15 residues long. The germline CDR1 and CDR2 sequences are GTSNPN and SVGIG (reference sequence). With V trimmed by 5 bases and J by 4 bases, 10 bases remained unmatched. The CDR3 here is CAWDRGQAENQPQHF. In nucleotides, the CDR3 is TGTGCCTGGGATAGGGGACAGGCGGAAAATCAGCCCCAGCATTTT. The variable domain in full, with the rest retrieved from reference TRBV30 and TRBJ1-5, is SQTIHQWPATLVQPVGSPLSLECTVEGTSNPNLYWYRQAAGRGLQLLFYSVGIGQISSEVPQNLSASRPQDRQFILSSKKLLLSDSGFYLCAWDRGQAENQPQHFGDGTRLSIL.

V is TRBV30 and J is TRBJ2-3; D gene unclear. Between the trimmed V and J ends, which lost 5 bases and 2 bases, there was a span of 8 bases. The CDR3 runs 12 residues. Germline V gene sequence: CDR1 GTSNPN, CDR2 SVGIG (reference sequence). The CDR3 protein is CAWDPYTDTQYF. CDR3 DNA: TGTGCCTGGGACCCCTACACAGATACGCAGTATTTT.

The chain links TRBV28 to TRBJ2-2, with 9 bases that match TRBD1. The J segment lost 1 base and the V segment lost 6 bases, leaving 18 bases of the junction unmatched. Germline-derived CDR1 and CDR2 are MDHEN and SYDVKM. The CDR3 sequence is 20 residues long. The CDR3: CASSRRATKQGARNTGELFF. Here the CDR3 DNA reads TGTGCCAGCAGCAGAAGGGCCACCAAACAGGGGGCGCGGAACACCGGGGAGCTGTTTTTT.